This T cell receptor beta chain was identified in a study of cytomegalovirus exposure and HLA in healthy donors. General observations from the study: The likely origin of a cluster of highly shared sequence variants was a sequencing artifact.

With 60 Vbeta and 13 Jbeta primers, the PCR was carried out. Clones were sequenced by immunoSEQ multiplex PCR, and TCRdb holds only the in-frame ones, with some missing. The table lists approximately 110,000 clones, 15% of them singletons. Germline V CDR1 and CDR2: SNHLY, FYNNEI. CDR3 length: 13 residues. Trimming cost V 7 bases and J 8 bases; bases outside gene matches: 9. This clone was picked up a small number of times. The antigen remains unidentified. The V and J genes are TRBV2 and TRBJ2-7, with 9 bases fitting TRBD1. The sequenced sample consisted of PBMCs. The TCR comes from a woman aged 18-30 years in good health and CMV-seronegative. CDR3 bases: TGTGCCAGCAAAACCCTCGGACAGGGGAAGCAGTACTTC. Translated, it gives CASKTLGQGKQYF.